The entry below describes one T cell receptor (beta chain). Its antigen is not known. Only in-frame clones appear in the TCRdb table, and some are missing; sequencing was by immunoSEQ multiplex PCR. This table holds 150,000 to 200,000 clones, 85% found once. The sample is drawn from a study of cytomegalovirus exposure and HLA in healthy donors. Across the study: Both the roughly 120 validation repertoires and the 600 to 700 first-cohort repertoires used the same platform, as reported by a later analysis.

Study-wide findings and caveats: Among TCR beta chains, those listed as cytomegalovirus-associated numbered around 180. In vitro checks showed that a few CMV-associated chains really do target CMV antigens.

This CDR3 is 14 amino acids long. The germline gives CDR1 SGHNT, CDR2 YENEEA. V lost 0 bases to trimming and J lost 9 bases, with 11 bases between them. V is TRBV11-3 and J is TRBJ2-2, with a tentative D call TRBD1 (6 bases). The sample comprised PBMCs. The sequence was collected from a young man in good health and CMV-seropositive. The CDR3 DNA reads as TGTGCCAGCAGCTTAGAATCAGGGACAAGGGAGCTGTTTTTT. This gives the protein CASSLESGTRELFF.